A single sample is the source of the 5 T cell receptor beta chains below, sequenced in a study of blood T cell repertoires in COVID-19. This table comes from immunoSEQ multiplex PCR, and its TCRdb copy is limited to in-frame clones, with some not included. The sample holds 200,000 to 300,000 clones; around 83% are singletons and the top ten take around 3.5%. Sample: peripheral blood. The receptors were gathered from a woman under 30 with acute or convalescent COVID-19.

This chain connects TRBV28 to TRBJ2-1; 11 nucleotides line up with TRBD2. After removal of 10 bases from V and 5 bases from J, the junction contained 10 bases not matched to a gene. CDR1 is MDHEN, CDR2 SYDVKM, per germline. The length of the CDR3 is 15 residues. The CDR3 DNA follows: TGTGCCATAGTAGCGGGAGGGTCGGCCCACAATGAGCAGTTCTTC. The encoded protein is CAIVAGGSAHNEQFF.

In DNA, the CDR3 is TGTGCCACTCTAAGTTGGACTGAAGCTTTCTTT. Amino acids: CATLSWTEAFF. The V call is TRBV28, the J call TRBJ1-1, with D hard to call. V lost 10 bases and J 5 bases, leaving 11 bases between the germline ends. In germline, CDR1 is MDHEN, CDR2 SYDVKM. The CDR3 totals 11 residues.

This chain links TRBV5-1 with TRBJ1-2; tentative D call: TRBD1 (5 bases). This CDR3 is built from 13 residues. The germline gives CDR1 SGHRS, CDR2 YFSETQ. V gave up 4 bases and J gave up 5 bases, with 12 bases separating them. CDR3 DNA: TGCGCCAGCAGCCTAGGGACTCTTTATGGCTACACCTTC. Protein: CASSLGTLYGYTF.

The rearrangement links TRBV28 to TRBJ2-1; D unclear. CDR1 is MDHEN, CDR2 SYDVKM, per germline. CDR3 length: 16 residues. Trimming took off 5 bases at V and 0 bases at J, with 14 bases between the two ends. CDR3 coding DNA: TGTGCCAGCAGTACCTCTACCGAGAGCTCCTACAATGAGCAGTTCTTC. It translates to CASSTSTESSYNEQFF.

This chain joins TRBV5-1 and TRBJ1-3; D is unclear. Germline V gene data show CDR1 as SGHRS and CDR2 as YFSETQ. CDR3 size: 14 residues. V was pared by 4 bases and J by 4 bases, with 12 bases between. As DNA, the CDR3 is TGCGCCAGCAGCCCGGGTAGTACAGGAAACACCATATATTTT. This gives the protein CASSPGSTGNTIYF. The full variable domain, completed using reference TRBV5-1 and TRBJ1-3, is KAGVTQTPRYLIKTRGQQVTLSCSPISGHRSVSWYQQTPGQGLQFLFEYFSETQRNKGNFPGRFSGRQFSNSRSEMNVSTLELGDSALYLCASSPGSTGNTIYFGEGSWLTVV.